This record concerns one TCR beta chain sequence. Method: immunoSEQ multiplex PCR; TCRdb's copy keeps in-frame clones and lacks some. The sample includes under 150,000 clones, roughly nine tenths of them seen just once. The data were taken from a study of control samples from healthy donors and cancer patients. The CDR3 runs 13 residues. The V end was cut by 5 bases, the J end by 5 bases, with 10 bases between. CDR1 and CDR2 from the germline V gene are MRHNA and SNTAGT. This rearrangement joins TRBV6-4 to TRBJ2-1; perhaps TRBD1 as D (6 bases). The clonotype originates from a young man in good health. Sequenced input: blood. This CDR3 is CASSNDRNNEQFF. The CDR3 coding sequence is TGTGCCAGCAGTAACGACAGGAACAATGAGCAGTTCTTC.